These 30 T cell receptor beta chains originate from one sample sequenced in a study of blood T cell repertoires in COVID-19 (dated by TCRdb to the early 2020s). The method was the immunoSEQ multiplex PCR assay. The table comes from immuneACCESS by way of TCRdb, which keeps in-frame sequences with V and J called. Part of the clones is missing from these tables; in studies checked, under half for an unresolved V gene and the rest for unknown reasons. The sample table lists about 270,000 clones, around 90% of them with a count of one. Clones ranked in the top ten supply roughly 2.9% of the sample. The specimen was PBMCs or T cells enriched from blood (not recorded which). The receptors shown here come from a man aged 40-49 years who had been exposed to COVID-19.

The chain recombines TRBV6-6 with TRBJ1-5; possibly TRBD1 for D (6 bases). The germline CDR1 and CDR2 sequences are MNHNY and SVGAGI (reference sequence). This CDR3 has 14 amino acids. Deletions cut 2 bases from V and 7 bases from J, with 12 bases between. This chain's CDR3 is CASSYDWGPQPQHF. The CDR3 DNA sequence: TGTGCCAGCAGTTACGACTGGGGGCCCCAGCCCCAGCATTTT.

The V and J genes are TRBV28 and TRBJ2-7, with TRBD2 as a possible D gene (5 bases). The CDR3 contains 12 residues. V lost 7 bases and J lost 3, with 10 bases in between. CDR1 and CDR2 (germline): MDHEN, SYDVKM. The CDR3 sequence: CASNVEGYEQYF. In DNA form, the CDR3 reads TGTGCCAGCAACGTTGAGGGCTACGAGCAGTACTTC.

The J gene is TRBJ1-5, the V gene TRBV4-1; no reliable D call. Germline-derived CDR1 and CDR2 are MGHRA and YSYEKL. The CDR3 covers 17 residues. V was cut by 1 base and J by 3 bases, with 16 bases left in between. The CDR3 DNA follows: TGCGCCAGCAGCCAAGTCCCGTGGGGAGACTACAATCAGCCCCAGCATTTT. Translating gives CASSQVPWGDYNQPQHF.

The chain uses TRBV9 and TRBJ2-7, with D possibly TRBD1 on 6 matching bases. CDR3 length equals 14 residues. The germline V gene has CDR1 SGDLS and CDR2 YYNGEE. Trimming removed 0 bases at V and 5 bases at J, with 12 bases between. Written as DNA, the CDR3 is TGTGCCAGCAGCGTAGGTAACAGGGTCGACGAGCAGTACTTC. Its translation is CASSVGNRVDEQYF. The full variable domain, its missing parts supplied by reference TRBV9 and TRBJ2-7, is DSGVTQTPKHLITATGQRVTLRCSPRSGDLSVYWYQQSLDQGLQFLIQYYNGEERAKGNILERFSAQQFPDLHSELNLSSLELGDSALYFCASSVGNRVDEQYFGPGTRLTVT.

The chain uses TRBV19 and TRBJ2-2; 7 bases align to TRBD2. This CDR3 has 14 residues. Trimming removed 4 bases from V and 6 bases from J; junction bases left unmatched: 5. Germline CDR1 LNHDA, CDR2 SQIVND (reference sequence). CDR3 protein: CASSSGLVAGELFF. The DNA of the CDR3 is TGTGCCAGTAGTAGTGGACTAGTAGCCGGGGAGCTGTTTTTT.

The V and J genes are TRBV11-2 and TRBJ2-7; D gene unclear. The germline gives CDR1 SGHAT, CDR2 FQNNGV. Trimming removed 0 bases at V and 5 bases at J, with 8 bases between. The CDR3 has 13 residues. CDR3 protein: CASSLELVDEQYF. CDR3 in DNA: TGTGCCAGCAGCTTAGAATTAGTGGACGAGCAGTACTTC.

V is TRBV9 and J is TRBJ2-2; no definite D call. This CDR3 contains 14 residues. Trimming cost V 3 bases and J 2 bases, with 8 bases left between them. Germline CDR1 and CDR2: SGDLS and YYNGEE. In DNA form, the CDR3 reads TGTGCCAGCAGCGCCTCCCCTAACACCGGGGAGCTGTTTTTT. It codes for CASSASPNTGELFF. The whole variable domain, filled in from reference TRBV9 and TRBJ2-2, reads DSGVTQTPKHLITATGQRVTLRCSPRSGDLSVYWYQQSLDQGLQFLIQYYNGEERAKGNILERFSAQQFPDLHSELNLSSLELGDSALYFCASSASPNTGELFFGEGSRLTVL.

A word on this clone: The junction and the germline gene differ at one end; a read error may be behind it. This sequence joins TRBV27 and TRBJ2-2; 7 bases align to TRBD2. CDR3 length equals 13 residues. Germline CDR1 and CDR2: MNHEY and SMNVEV (reference sequence). The CDR3 DNA sequence: TGTGCCGGCAGTTGGCGGGGGACCGGGGAGCTGTTTTTT. Protein product: CAGSWRGTGELFF.

The rearrangement links TRBV6-2 or TRBV6-3 to TRBJ2-7, with 7 bases that match TRBD1. J lost 6 bases, V lost 0 bases, and 8 bases had no gene match. The germline V gene has CDR1 MNHEY and CDR2 SVGEGT. This CDR3 contains 15 residues. The DNA for the CDR3 is TGTGCCAGCAGTTACTCACAGACAGGGCTGTCCGAGCAGTACTTC. Its protein is CASSYSQTGLSEQYF.

The chain employs TRBV2 and TRBJ2-7; 8 bases align to TRBD2. The V and J ends lost 6 bases and 3 bases, in that order; junction bases with no gene match: 7. From germline, CDR1 is SNHLY and CDR2 FYNNEI. CDR3 size: 14 residues. CDR3 DNA: TGTGCCAGCAGGAGGAGCGGGAGTAGCTACGAGCAGTACTTC. Its translation is CASRRSGSSYEQYF.

The V call is TRBV9, the J call TRBJ1-4; D possibly corresponds to TRBD1 (5 bases). The germline gives CDR1 SGDLS, CDR2 YYNGEE. V lost 0 bases to trimming and J lost 6 bases, with 12 bases between them. CDR3 size: 15 residues. DNA of the CDR3: TGTGCCAGCAGCGTAGCGCAGGGCCCATATGAAAAACTGTTTTTT. Residues: CASSVAQGPYEKLFF. Full variable domain (rest looked up from reference TRBV9 and TRBJ1-4): DSGVTQTPKHLITATGQRVTLRCSPRSGDLSVYWYQQSLDQGLQFLIQYYNGEERAKGNILERFSAQQFPDLHSELNLSSLELGDSALYFCASSVAQGPYEKLFFGSGTQLSVL.

This clone has more than one count but fewer than ten. The gene calls are TRBV5-4 and TRBJ2-1; 12 nucleotides line up with TRBD1. Germline CDR1 reads SGHNT; CDR2 reads YYREEE (reference sequence). The V gene end was trimmed by 4 bases and the J gene end by 7 bases; junction bases not matched to a gene: 9. This CDR3 region has 16 residues. The CDR3 DNA reads TGTGCCAGCAGCACGGGACAGGGGGCAGTCGGAAATGAGCAGTTCTTC. This gives the protein CASSTGQGAVGNEQFF. The variable domain in full, completed from reference TRBV5-4 and TRBJ2-1, reads ETGVTQSPTHLIKTRGQQVTLRCSSQSGHNTVSWYQQALGQGPQFIFQYYREEENGRGNFPPRFSGLQFPNYSSELNVNALELDDSALYLCASSTGQGAVGNEQFFGPGTRLTVL.

The V gene is TRBV4-2, the J gene TRBJ1-2, with a possible D match to TRBD1 (6 bases). V was pared by 0 bases and J by 8 bases, with 10 bases between. The germline V gene has CDR1 LGHNA and CDR2 YNFKEQ. The CDR3 is 13 residues long. The CDR3 spells CASSQDRGGGYTF. CDR3 nucleotides: TGTGCCAGCAGCCAAGATCGGGGGGGCGGCTACACCTTC.

The V call is TRBV7-9, the J call TRBJ2-3; D may be TRBD1 (6 bases). Looked up from germline, CDR1 is SEHNR and CDR2 is FQNEAQ (reference sequence). The CDR3 has 15 amino acids. The V end was cut by 5 bases, the J end by 4 bases, with 16 bases between. The CDR3 DNA is TGTGCCAGCAGCCTAAAGCGTGAGGGGGCAGATACGCAGTATTTT. Encoded protein: CASSLKREGADTQYF. The full variable domain, with the rest looked up from reference TRBV7-9 and TRBJ2-3, is DTGVSQNPRHKITKRGQNVTFRCDPISEHNRLYWYRQTLGQGPEFLTYFQNEAQLEKSRLLSDRFSAERPKGSFSTLEIQRTEQGDSAMYLCASSLKREGADTQYFGPGTRLTVL.

CDR3 loop: CASSRGTGRNTEAFF. The CDR3 DNA reads as TGCGCCAGCAGCCGGGGTACAGGGAGGAACACTGAAGCTTTCTTT. V gene TRBV5-1 combines with J gene TRBJ1-1, with D possibly matching TRBD1 (6 bases). In germline, CDR1 is SGHRS, CDR2 YFSETQ. The CDR3 covers 15 residues. Trimming took off 4 bases at V and 1 base at J, with 14 bases between the two ends. The full variable domain, in which reference TRBV5-1 and TRBJ1-1 provide the parts outside the CDR3, is KAGVTQTPRYLIKTRGQQVTLSCSPISGHRSVSWYQQTPGQGLQFLFEYFSETQRNKGNFPGRFSGRQFSNSRSEMNVSTLELGDSALYLCASSRGTGRNTEAFFGQGTRLTVV.

The count of this clone is one. This chain uses TRBV5-1 with TRBJ1-2; TRBD1 might be the D (5 bases). Per the germline V gene, CDR1 is SGHRS and CDR2 is YFSETQ. The V and J ends lost 0 bases and 8 bases respectively, with 14 bases between them. This CDR3 is 14 amino acids long. The CDR3 nucleotides are TGCGCCAGCAGCTTGGCCCAGGGAATGGGAGGCTACACCTTC. This encodes CASSLAQGMGGYTF.

V usage is TRBV9 and J usage is TRBJ2-7, with a tentative D call TRBD1 (6 bases). Germline V CDR1 and CDR2: SGDLS, YYNGEE. Trimming removed 4 bases from V and 5 bases from J, with 16 bases in between. The CDR3 is made up of 14 amino acids. The CDR3 spells CASSRYNRVHEQYF. CDR3 DNA sequence: TGTGCCAGCAGCCGATATAACAGGGTCCACGAGCAGTACTTC.

The V and J genes are TRBV9 and TRBJ1-3; no definite D call. V lost 3 bases, J lost 0 bases, and 13 bases lay in between. The CDR3 sequence is 16 residues long. Germline values: CDR1 SGDLS, CDR2 YYNGEE. CDR3 sequence (DNA): TGTGCCAGCAGCGCCCAGACTAAGGGCTCTGGAAACACCATATATTTT. Translation gives CASSAQTKGSGNTIYF. The full variable domain, its missing parts supplied by reference TRBV9 and TRBJ1-3, is DSGVTQTPKHLITATGQRVTLRCSPRSGDLSVYWYQQSLDQGLQFLIQYYNGEERAKGNILERFSAQQFPDLHSELNLSSLELGDSALYFCASSAQTKGSGNTIYFGEGSWLTVV.

The genes are TRBV7-9 and TRBJ2-1; 8 nucleotides agree with TRBD1. V was pared by 5 bases and J by 7 bases, with 10 bases of the junction left unmatched. This CDR3 region has 15 residues. Germline lookup yields CDR1 SEHNR and CDR2 FQNEAQ (reference sequence). The CDR3 sequence is CASSPPVTGENEQFF. The CDR3 DNA reads as TGTGCCAGCAGCCCTCCCGTGACAGGGGAAAATGAGCAGTTCTTC.

The rearrangement links TRBV5-1 to TRBJ2-3; 10 bases match TRBD2. The V gene's germline CDR1 is SGHRS and CDR2 YFSETQ. V was clipped by 4 bases and J by 4 bases; unmatched bases: 9. The CDR3 is 16 residues long. The CDR3 spells CASSLELAGTADTQYF. CDR3 bases: TGCGCCAGCAGCCTTGAACTAGCGGGAACGGCAGATACGCAGTATTTT. The full variable domain, its missing parts supplied by reference TRBV5-1 and TRBJ2-3, is KAGVTQTPRYLIKTRGQQVTLSCSPISGHRSVSWYQQTPGQGLQFLFEYFSETQRNKGNFPGRFSGRQFSNSRSEMNVSTLELGDSALYLCASSLELAGTADTQYFGPGTRLTVL.

The rearrangement links TRBV19 to TRBJ1-5, with D hard to call. The germline V gene encodes CDR1 LNHDA and CDR2 SQIVND (reference sequence). The CDR3 is made up of 16 amino acids. V gave up 6 bases and J gave up 4 bases, with 19 bases separating them. The CDR3 region has the DNA TGTGCCAGTAGCCGCCCCGTCGGGGTAGCAAATCAGCCCCAGCATTTT. It specifies CASSRPVGVANQPQHF.

V and J are TRBV30 and TRBJ1-3, with TRBD1 identical over 7 bases. The CDR3 covers 16 residues. Trimming cost V 2 bases and J 0 bases; bases outside gene matches: 7. The germline CDR1 and CDR2 sequences are GTSNPN and SVGIG (reference sequence). The CDR3 sequence is CAWSLTGAHSGNTIYF. The CDR3 DNA is TGTGCCTGGAGTCTAACAGGGGCCCACTCTGGAAACACCATATATTTT.

The chain joins TRBV7-9 to TRBJ2-3; D perhaps matches TRBD2 (6 bases). V lost 3 bases, J lost 6 bases, and 10 bases lay in between. This CDR3 is built from 13 residues. The V gene's germline CDR1 is SEHNR and CDR2 FQNEAQ (reference sequence). The CDR3: CASSLGLPDTQYF. The DNA of the CDR3 is TGTGCCAGCAGCTTGGGACTTCCCGATACGCAGTATTTT.

This chain joins TRBV19 and TRBJ2-7; D might be TRBD2 (7 bases). V was pared by 6 bases and J by 5 bases, with 20 bases between. CDR1 and CDR2 (germline): LNHDA, SQIVND (reference sequence). The CDR3 consists of 15 residues. This CDR3 reads CASSQRGGGSHEQYF. The DNA of the CDR3 is TGTGCCAGTAGCCAGAGGGGAGGGGGTTCCCACGAGCAGTACTTC.

This rearrangement joins TRBV24-1 to TRBJ1-2; D is possibly TRBD1 (5 bases). This CDR3 has 14 residues. V lost 3 bases and J lost 7, with 14 bases in between. Germline loops: CDR1 KGHDR, CDR2 SFDVKD. Here the CDR3 DNA reads TGTGCCACCAGTGATGTTAGAATAGGGGCTGGCTACACCTTC. It translates to CATSDVRIGAGYTF.

The gene calls are TRBV27 and TRBJ1-2; 7 bases are a match to TRBD1. Germline trimming cut 4 bases from V and 6 bases from J; bases unmatched to any gene: 14. The CDR3 is 16 residues long. In germline, CDR1 is MNHEY, CDR2 SMNVEV (reference sequence). CDR3 sequence reads: CASSSLIIDRVHGYTF. In DNA, the CDR3 is TGTGCCAGCAGTTCCCTCATTATAGACAGGGTTCATGGCTACACCTTC.

The chain recombines TRBV19 with TRBJ1-1; tentative D call: TRBD1 (5 bases). There are 13 residues in the CDR3. The germline V gene has CDR1 LNHDA and CDR2 SQIVND (reference sequence). V was trimmed by 7 bases and J by 4 bases, leaving 13 bases between them. CDR3 residues: CASTRVQSTEAFF. CDR3 coding DNA: TGTGCCAGTACCAGGGTTCAGAGCACTGAAGCTTTCTTT.

The rearrangement uses TRBV7-9 and TRBJ2-7; TRBD1 is a possible D gene (6 bases). The CDR3 loop spans 15 amino acids. V was cut by 5 bases and J by 4 bases, with 18 bases left in between. CDR1 SEHNR and CDR2 FQNEAQ come from the germline V gene (reference sequence). In nucleotides, the CDR3 is TGTGCCAGCAGCGGGTCTGGACAGCATGTGTACGAGCAGTACTTC. This gives the protein CASSGSGQHVYEQYF.

The rearrangement links TRBV3-1 (or the pseudogene TRBV3-2) to TRBJ2-3, with D perhaps TRBD2 (6 bases). This CDR3 region has 16 residues. The germline V gene has CDR1 LGHDT and CDR2 YNNKEL (reference sequence). Trimming shortened V by 6 bases and J by 4 bases, and 20 bases separated the two germline ends. The CDR3 sequence is CASRYHSGFTPDTQYF. Written as DNA, the CDR3 is TGTGCCAGCAGGTACCATAGCGGTTTTACGCCAGATACGCAGTATTTT.

The V and J genes are TRBV7-9 and TRBJ1-2; D may be TRBD1 (5 bases). Germline V lookup: CDR1 SEHNR, CDR2 FQNEAQ (reference sequence). With 3 bases removed from V and 4 bases from J, the gap between germline ends came to 12 bases. The CDR3 sequence is 14 residues long. CDR3 protein: CASSLFGGVYGYTF. As DNA, the CDR3 is TGTGCCAGCAGCTTGTTTGGAGGGGTCTATGGCTACACCTTC.